This T cell receptor (beta chain) was observed in a study of response to subunit inactivated influenza vaccine. This clonotype showed up many times. Between the trimmed V and J ends, which lost 6 bases and 5 bases, there was a span of 16 bases. The CDR3 totals 14 residues. MiXCR was run by TCRdb on the RT-PCR reads, yielding one entry per CDR3 protein. The sample consists of about 570,000 distinct CDR3 sequences, around 11% of them appearing once. The same sample was also used in a study of T cells expressing NK-cell markers. From that report: With UMIs, 5'RACE template switching was used to make TCR beta cDNA.

V is TRBV12-3 or TRBV12-4 and J is TRBJ1-2; TRBD1 might be the D (6 bases). Source: PBMCs from blood, taken on the day of vaccination. This TCR derives from a man aged 50-59 years who received an inactivated influenza vaccine. The CDR3: CASSIGLQGYGYTF. The CDR3, as DNA: TGTGCCAGCAGCATAGGACTTCAGGGGTATGGCTACACCTTC.